The 14 T cell receptor beta chains given below trace back to one sample, sequenced in a study of human T cells and chemical hapten exposure. TCRdb called the RACE reads again in MiXCR, with one record for every CDR3 protein. This sample has a few hundred thousand distinct CDR3 sequences, with approximately 5.1% found just once. Stated time point: patch test 1, 2 weeks after DPC sensitization. The treatment here: therapeutic diphenylcyclopropenone sensitization with weekly scalp DPC. The specimen was whole blood, collected in connection with sensitization to the hapten diphenylcyclopropenone (DPC). These receptors were obtained from a woman aged 45-65 years with alopecia areata. Some clones in this sample may be carry-over from other donors' samples.

The sample holds many counts of this clonotype. The chain combines TRBV15 with TRBJ2-7; no definite D call. CDR1 and CDR2 from the germline V gene are LNHNV and YYDKDF (reference sequence). The CDR3 has 15 amino acids. Trimming took 0 bases from V and 1 from J, leaving 10 bases between them. The CDR3 DNA reads as TGTGCCACCAGCAGAGATCGGGTTAGATCCTACGAGCAGTACTTC. Translating it yields CATSRDRVRSYEQYF.

This clonotype has only a few counts. The gene calls are TRBV12-3 or TRBV12-4 and TRBJ2-6; no reliable D call. The CDR3 totals 13 residues. Trimming left V 1 base short and J 12 bases short, with 10 bases between. CDR3 sequence reads: CASSLGGSGVLTF. DNA of the CDR3: TGTGCCAGCAGTTTAGGTGGATCTGGCGTCCTGACTTTC.

This clonotype was picked up many times. The CDR3 DNA sequence: TGTGCCAGCAGTTTTCAGACAGGGACCCCGGGGGAGCAGTTCTTC. Protein product: CASSFQTGTPGEQFF. J is TRBJ2-1 and V is TRBV7-9, with 7 bases that match TRBD1. The CDR3 totals 15 residues. The V segment lost 6 bases and the J segment 10 bases; nucleotides outside the gene matches: 15. CDR1 and CDR2 from the germline V gene are SEHNR and FQNEAQ (reference sequence).

This clonotype was recorded many times. The chain employs TRBV4-3 and TRBJ1-1; TRBD1 matches at 9 bases. Germline V gene lookup returns CDR1 LGHNA and CDR2 YSLEER. This CDR3 spans 16 amino acids. V was pared by 0 bases and J by 6 bases, with 8 bases of the junction left unmatched. Here the CDR3 DNA reads TGCGCCAGCAGCCAAGATCCACTTACAGGGGGCTCTGAAGCTTTCTTT. This gives the protein CASSQDPLTGGSEAFF.

A remark on this clonotype: A read error is likely, as this CDR3 ends without the conserved phenylalanine or tryptophan. The chain uses TRBV14 and TRBJ2-2, with 11 bases aligning to TRBD2. Per germline, CDR1 SGHDN and CDR2 FVKESK. CDR3 length: 16 amino acids. The V segment lost 3 bases and the J segment 4 bases; nucleotides outside the gene matches: 4. CDR3 in amino acids: CASSHRLAGGTGELFL. CDR3 in DNA: TGTGCCAGCAGCCATAGGCTAGCGGGAGGCACCGGGGAGCTGTTTTTG.

In its sample, this clonotype was seen many times. CDR3 DNA sequence: TGTGCCAGCAGCCCCGTGGTGAGCGGTGGTAATGAGCAGTTCTTC. This codes for CASSPVVSGGNEQFF. The chain carries TRBV7-9 and TRBJ2-1; maybe TRBD2 (5 bases). This CDR3 region has 15 residues. Trimming removed 5 bases from V and 7 bases from J, with 18 bases in between. Germline V lookup: CDR1 SEHNR, CDR2 FQNEAQ (reference sequence). The full variable domain, with the rest looked up from reference TRBV7-9 and TRBJ2-1, is DTGVSQNPRHKITKRGQNVTFRCDPISEHNRLYWYRQTLGQGPEFLTYFQNEAQLEKSRLLSDRFSAERPKGSFSTLEIQRTEQGDSAMYLCASSPVVSGGNEQFFGPGTRLTVL.

This clonotype has ten or more counts. The V call is TRBV5-1, the J call TRBJ1-1; 7 positions agree with TRBD1. The CDR3 runs to 15 residues. Losses at the gene ends were 2 bases for V and 1 base for J; bases not matched to a gene: 5. Germline lookup yields CDR1 SGHRS and CDR2 YFSETQ. This CDR3 is CASSLGGQENTEAFF. CDR3 DNA sequence: TGCGCCAGCAGCTTAGGAGGACAGGAGAACACTGAAGCTTTCTTT.

This clonotype was recorded at least ten times. The rearrangement links TRBV20-1 to TRBJ1-1; TRBD1 aligns across 7 bases. The CDR3 spans 15 residues. Germline assignment: CDR1 DFQATT and CDR2 SNEGSKA (reference sequence). V lost 3 bases to trimming and J lost 0 bases; unmatched junction nucleotides: 7. DNA for the CDR3: TGCAGTGCTAGCAGGACAGGAGGAGTGAACACTGAAGCTTTCTTT. Translated: CSASRTGGVNTEAFF.

The table lists this clonotype with many counts. The chain joins TRBV7-2 to TRBJ1-1; D is uncertain. CDR1 is SGHTA and CDR2 is FQGNSA in the germline V gene. CDR3 length: 13 residues. The V end was cut by 1 base, the J end by 3 bases, with 6 bases between. The CDR3 sequence is CASSLGPDTEAFF. The CDR3 DNA reads TGTGCCAGCAGCTTAGGCCCCGACACTGAAGCTTTCTTT.

This clonotype was observed at least ten times. The V call is TRBV28, the J call TRBJ2-7; 8 bases fit TRBD2. The CDR3 runs 16 residues. Losses at the gene ends were 4 bases for V and 0 bases for J; bases not matched to a gene: 8. Germline CDR1 MDHEN, CDR2 SYDVKM. The CDR3 DNA reads TGTGCCAGCAGTTCCCCACTAGCGGAAAGCTCCTACGAGCAGTACTTC. Translating gives CASSSPLAESSYEQYF.

This clonotype showed up many times. The chain is built from TRBV6-1 and TRBJ1-2, with D uncertain. Germline-derived CDR1 and CDR2 are MNHNS and SASEGT. This CDR3 contains 14 residues. V was pared by 4 bases and J by 0 bases, with 9 bases between. CDR3 loop: CASSGYRANYGYTF. CDR3 in DNA: TGTGCCAGCAGTGGTTACAGAGCTAACTATGGCTACACCTTC.

This clonotype was seen ten or more times. This rearrangement joins TRBV29-1 to TRBJ2-7; D remains ambiguous. This CDR3 contains 14 residues. Germline lookup yields CDR1 SQVTM and CDR2 ANQGSEA. Between the trimmed V and J ends, which lost 6 bases and 0 bases, there was a span of 15 bases. This CDR3 is CSVRGRLGSYEQYF. CDR3 sequence (DNA): TGCAGCGTCCGCGGCCGCCTAGGCTCCTACGAGCAGTACTTC.

The chain links TRBV7-2 to TRBJ1-1; D possibly corresponds to TRBD1 (5 bases). V lost 2 bases, J lost 4 bases, and 11 bases lay in between. CDR1 and CDR2 (germline): SGHTA, FQGNSA. There are 14 residues in the CDR3. The CDR3 reads CASSLNRGPTEAFF. The DNA for the CDR3 is TGTGCCAGCAGCTTAAATCGGGGACCCACTGAAGCTTTCTTT. The full variable domain, in which reference TRBV7-2 and TRBJ1-1 provide the parts outside the CDR3, is GAGVSQSPSNKVTEKGKDVELRCDPISGHTALYWYRQSLGQGLEFLIYFQGNSAPDKSGLPSDRFSAERTGGSVSTLTIQRTQQEDSAVYLCASSLNRGPTEAFFGQGTRLTVV.

This rearrangement joins TRBV2 to TRBJ2-1; no firm D call. Germline-derived CDR1 and CDR2 are SNHLY and FYNNEI. The length of the CDR3 is 12 residues. V dropped 5 bases and J dropped 8 bases, with 10 bases sitting between them. The CDR3 sequence: CASSSGVDEQFF. DNA for the CDR3: TGTGCCAGCAGTTCAGGCGTGGATGAGCAGTTCTTC.